This passage covers 27 T cell receptor beta chains from one sample sequenced in a study of identical twins. Each CDR3 protein gets one entry after TCRdb re-called the 5' RACE reads with MiXCR. This table has 420,000 or so distinct CDR3 sequences, approximately 17% appearing once. What was sequenced was naive T cells sorted from blood. The receptors shown here come from a man in his fifties or sixties in good health.

The V and J genes are TRBV10-3 and TRBJ2-7, with 7 bases matching TRBD1. In germline, CDR1 is ENHRY, CDR2 SYGVKD. This CDR3 region has 15 residues. After removal of 2 bases from V and 3 bases from J, the junction contained 7 bases not matched to a gene. In DNA form, the CDR3 reads TGTGCCATCAGTGAGGGGGGACAGCGCCACTACGAGCAGTACTTC. As protein: CAISEGGQRHYEQYF.

This clonotype was detected many times. This rearrangement joins TRBV5-5 to TRBJ2-1; 12 nucleotides match TRBD1. The CDR3 totals 16 residues. Looked up from germline, CDR1 is SGHKS and CDR2 is YYEKEE (reference sequence). With V trimmed by 4 bases and J by 8 bases, 10 bases remained unmatched. CDR3 coding DNA: TGTGCCAGCAGCCCGAACCCGGGACAGGGGGCATATGAGCAGTTCTTC. Amino acid sequence: CASSPNPGQGAYEQFF.

The chain links TRBV20-1 to TRBJ1-1, with 8 bases lining up with TRBD1. Looked up from germline, CDR1 is DFQATT and CDR2 is SNEGSKA (reference sequence). The CDR3 runs to 15 residues. With 2 bases clipped from V and 5 bases from J, the junction kept 10 bases outside the gene matches. The DNA for the CDR3 is TGCAGTGCTAGATCCTCCAGGGGGCTGTATACTGAAGCTTTCTTT. Protein sequence: CSARSSRGLYTEAFF.

This clonotype was picked up many times. V is TRBV9 and J is TRBJ1-6; no reliable D call. Germline loops: CDR1 SGDLS, CDR2 YYNGEE. This CDR3 spans 14 amino acids. With 0 bases removed from V and 5 bases from J, the gap between germline ends came to 6 bases. The CDR3 is CASSVGGDNSPLHF. DNA for the CDR3: TGTGCCAGCAGCGTAGGGGGTGATAATTCACCCCTCCACTTT. The complete variable domain, with remaining parts taken from reference TRBV9 and TRBJ1-6, reads DSGVTQTPKHLITATGQRVTLRCSPRSGDLSVYWYQQSLDQGLQFLIQYYNGEERAKGNILERFSAQQFPDLHSELNLSSLELGDSALYFCASSVGGDNSPLHFGNGTRLTVT.

The chain joins TRBV10-3 to TRBJ2-1; D unclear. Germline-derived CDR1 and CDR2 are ENHRY and SYGVKD. The length of the CDR3 is 12 residues. V lost 10 bases, J lost 6 bases, and 13 bases lay in between. The CDR3 DNA sequence: TGTGCCACCCAGGACCCTCCCAATGAGCAGTTCTTC. It codes for CATQDPPNEQFF.

The CDR3 sequence: CSATANSETQYF. CDR3 nucleotides: TGCAGTGCTACGGCCAATAGCGAGACCCAGTACTTC. V is TRBV20-1 and J is TRBJ2-5; no clear D gene. The germline gives CDR1 DFQATT, CDR2 SNEGSKA (reference sequence). This CDR3 has 12 amino acids. V lost 4 bases to trimming and J lost 5 bases, with 11 bases between them.

This clonotype has at least ten counts. The chain employs TRBV3-1 and TRBJ2-1, with 7 nucleotides matching TRBD1. The CDR3 consists of 14 residues. From germline, CDR1 is LGHDT and CDR2 YNNKEL (reference sequence). J was trimmed by 9 bases and V by 4 bases; bases with no gene match: 9. The CDR3 sequence is CASSRRTGVGEQFF. In nucleotides, the CDR3 is TGTGCCAGCAGCCGCCGGACAGGCGTTGGTGAGCAGTTCTTC.

There are a few counts of this clonotype. The chain has TRBV5-5 and TRBJ1-6, with no clear D. The CDR3 is 15 amino acids. V shed 0 bases and J shed 5 bases, with 9 bases lying between them. Germline values: CDR1 SGHKS, CDR2 YYEKEE (reference sequence). CDR3 DNA sequence: TGTGCCAGCAGCTTGGCCAGGCAGGATAATTCACCCCTCCACTTT. Its protein product is CASSLARQDNSPLHF.

The chain is built from TRBV7-9 and TRBJ2-2; maybe TRBD1 (6 bases). Germline V gene sequence: CDR1 SEHNR, CDR2 FQNEAQ (reference sequence). V was shortened by 10 bases and J by 1 base, with 13 bases between the two germline ends. The CDR3 runs to 14 residues. CDR3 DNA sequence: TGTGCCAACTCGAAGGGACAGAACACCGGGGAGCTGTTTTTT. Translating gives CANSKGQNTGELFF. Filled out from reference TRBV7-9 and TRBJ2-2, the complete variable domain reads DTGVSQNPRHKITKRGQNVTFRCDPISEHNRLYWYRQTLGQGPEFLTYFQNEAQLEKSRLLSDRFSAERPKGSFSTLEIQRTEQGDSAMYLCANSKGQNTGELFFGEGSRLTVL.

This clonotype was observed a handful of times. The chain uses TRBV20-1 and TRBJ2-7; D remains unclear. Trimming cost V 3 bases and J 2 bases, with 14 bases left between them. Germline V lookup: CDR1 DFQATT, CDR2 SNEGSKA (reference sequence). The CDR3 length is 14 residues. CDR3 protein: CSASPGDGTYEQYF. The CDR3 DNA follows: TGCAGTGCTAGTCCCGGTGACGGTACCTACGAGCAGTACTTC.

The CDR3 region has the DNA TGTGCCAGCAGTCGGGGGCCCCTACCCCCCGGGGAGCTGTTTTTT. It encodes CASSRGPLPPGELFF. This chain connects TRBV6-2 or TRBV6-3 to TRBJ2-2; either TRBD1 or TRBD2 may fit D (6 bases each). The germline V gene has CDR1 MNHEY and CDR2 SVGEGT. The CDR3 consists of 15 residues. With 5 bases removed from V and 6 bases from J, the gap between germline ends came to 16 bases.

The gene calls are TRBV6-4 and TRBJ2-1; 10 bases align to TRBD2. CDR1 is MRHNA and CDR2 is SNTAGT in the germline V gene. CDR3 size: 17 residues. V gave up 5 bases and J gave up 2 bases; unmatched junction bases: 9. CDR3 DNA sequence: TGTGCCAGCAGTCCCAGCGGGGGGGCGGGCCCCTACAATGAGCAGTTCTTC. Translating it yields CASSPSGGAGPYNEQFF.

V gene TRBV4-3 combines with J gene TRBJ1-6, with 8 bases aligning to TRBD1. CDR3 length: 16 residues. The germline CDR1 and CDR2 sequences are LGHNA and YSLEER. V lost 1 base to trimming and J lost 8 bases; unmatched junction nucleotides: 7. Here the CDR3 DNA reads TGCGCCAGCAGCCAAGTCGCCAGGGGGCTCGATTCACCCCTCCACTTT. The encoded protein is CASSQVARGLDSPLHF.

J is TRBJ2-1 and V is TRBV10-3, with TRBD2 identical over 10 bases. CDR1 is ENHRY, CDR2 SYGVKD, per germline. This CDR3 is 16 amino acids long. The V gene end was trimmed by 4 bases and the J gene end by 3 bases; junction bases not matched to a gene: 6. The CDR3 spells CAISGVRTSGYNEQFF. CDR3 nucleotides: TGTGCCATCAGTGGGGTCCGGACTAGCGGCTACAATGAGCAGTTCTTC.

This clonotype was observed a handful of times. The chain combines TRBV4-2 with TRBJ2-5; 8 bases fit TRBD1. Germline CDR1 reads LGHNA; CDR2 reads YNFKEQ. With V trimmed by 0 bases and J by 5 bases, 14 bases remained unmatched. The CDR3 is 18 residues long. This chain's CDR3 is CASSQDLTVGRGLETQYF. For the CDR3, the DNA is TGTGCCAGCAGCCAAGATCTAACGGTCGGCAGGGGGCTGGAGACCCAGTACTTC.

In its sample, this clonotype was seen a few times. The chain couples TRBV20-1 to TRBJ2-1; 7 nucleotides match TRBD2. V shed 6 bases, J shed 2 bases, and the junction held 7 bases outside the gene matches. From germline, CDR1 is DFQATT and CDR2 SNEGSKA (reference sequence). CDR3 length: 14 amino acids. CDR3 bases: TGCAGTGCCCCCGGGACTAACCCCTACAATGAGCAGTTCTTC. Its translation is CSAPGTNPYNEQFF.

The chain employs TRBV4-2 and TRBJ2-1; TRBD2 matches at 10 bases. The germline V gene encodes CDR1 LGHNA and CDR2 YNFKEQ. The CDR3 runs to 16 residues. With 1 base clipped from V and 3 bases from J, the junction kept 3 bases outside the gene matches. The CDR3 is CASSQVGLAVYNEQFF. The CDR3 DNA reads as TGTGCCAGCAGCCAAGTTGGACTAGCGGTCTACAATGAGCAGTTCTTC.

The table lists this clonotype with many counts. At one boundary the junction diverges from the germline segment, which might be a read error. The chain joins TRBV5-1 to TRBJ2-7, with 8 bases lining up with TRBD1. The CDR3 totals 14 residues. CDR1 is SGHRS, CDR2 YFSETQ, per germline. The DNA of the CDR3 is TGTGCCAGCAGTTTTGGGACAGGAGCCTACGAGCAGTACTTC. It codes for CASSFGTGAYEQYF.

V gene TRBV10-3 combines with J gene TRBJ1-1, with D perhaps TRBD1 (5 bases). This CDR3 region has 13 residues. With 4 bases removed from V and 1 base from J, the gap between germline ends came to 7 bases. Germline loops: CDR1 ENHRY, CDR2 SYGVKD. The CDR3 coding sequence is TGTGCCATCAGTGCCGGGACGAACACTGAAGCTTTCTTT. It is translated as CAISAGTNTEAFF.

This clonotype occurred a few times. The J gene is TRBJ2-7, the V gene TRBV6-1, with D possibly being TRBD1 (5 bases). The germline CDR1 and CDR2 sequences are MNHNS and SASEGT. The CDR3 spans 14 residues. V was shortened by 5 bases and J by 3 bases, with 14 bases between the two germline ends. The CDR3 spells CASSKDSPLYEQYF. For the CDR3, the DNA is TGTGCCAGCAGTAAAGACAGCCCCCTCTACGAGCAGTACTTC.

The chain joins TRBV28 to TRBJ1-5, with TRBD1 as a possible D gene (5 bases). The germline gives CDR1 MDHEN, CDR2 SYDVKM. The CDR3 sequence is 14 residues long. The germline V and J ends were trimmed by 8 bases and 6 bases, with 17 bases remaining between them. The CDR3 DNA reads as TGTGCCAGCCACCCGGGGGGTGGCGGTCAGCCCCAGCATTTT. Protein product: CASHPGGGGQPQHF.

The rearrangement uses TRBV6-2 or TRBV6-3 and TRBJ1-1, with D uncertain. This CDR3 has 14 amino acids. Germline V lookup: CDR1 MNHEY, CDR2 SVGEGT. V lost 0 bases to trimming and J lost 3 bases, with 8 bases between them. CDR3 in amino acids: CASSYSTPDTEAFF. In nucleotides, the CDR3 is TGTGCCAGCAGTTACTCGACGCCGGACACTGAAGCTTTCTTT.

This chain links TRBV12-3 or TRBV12-4 with TRBJ2-5; 8 bases fit TRBD1. The CDR3 covers 15 residues. The V gene end was trimmed by 3 bases and the J gene end by 8 bases; junction bases not matched to a gene: 11. The CDR3: CASSFRTGTSVTQYF. The DNA of the CDR3 is TGTGCCAGCAGTTTTAGGACAGGGACGTCGGTTACCCAGTACTTC.

The chain combines TRBV7-6 with TRBJ2-5, with D perhaps TRBD1 or TRBD2 (5 bases each). The V and J ends lost 5 bases and 2 bases respectively, with 9 bases between them. The CDR3 runs to 13 residues. Germline V lookup: CDR1 SGHVS, CDR2 FNYEAQ. DNA for the CDR3: TGTGCCAGCAGCATCAGGGAGCAAGAGACCCAGTACTTC. Translated: CASSIREQETQYF.

In this sample, this clonotype turned up a few times. J is TRBJ1-2 and V is TRBV12-3 or TRBV12-4; D uncertain. The CDR3 has 17 residues. V lost 2 bases to trimming and J lost 2 bases, with 18 bases between them. In DNA form, the CDR3 reads TGTGCCAGCAGTTTATATGGTCTCGGGCCAGCCAACTATGGCTACACCTTC. Translated: CASSLYGLGPANYGYTF.

The rearrangement uses TRBV20-1 and TRBJ1-4, with a weak D call TRBD1 (5 bases). Trimming shortened V by 0 bases and J by 7 bases, and 12 bases separated the two germline ends. Per the germline V gene, CDR1 is DFQATT and CDR2 is SNEGSKA (reference sequence). This CDR3 comprises 14 residues. CDR3 protein: CSARDTGTSEKLFF. The CDR3 DNA sequence: TGCAGTGCTAGAGATACGGGGACGTCTGAAAAACTGTTTTTT.

The table lists this clonotype with many counts. The chain links TRBV14 to TRBJ2-7; the match to TRBD1 covers 7 bases. V dropped 0 bases and J dropped 8; count of bases not matched to a gene: 7. From germline, CDR1 is SGHDN and CDR2 FVKESK. The CDR3 has 14 residues. The CDR3 sequence: CASSQETGRVQQYF. The CDR3 DNA reads TGTGCCAGCAGCCAAGAGACAGGGAGAGTTCAGCAGTACTTC.